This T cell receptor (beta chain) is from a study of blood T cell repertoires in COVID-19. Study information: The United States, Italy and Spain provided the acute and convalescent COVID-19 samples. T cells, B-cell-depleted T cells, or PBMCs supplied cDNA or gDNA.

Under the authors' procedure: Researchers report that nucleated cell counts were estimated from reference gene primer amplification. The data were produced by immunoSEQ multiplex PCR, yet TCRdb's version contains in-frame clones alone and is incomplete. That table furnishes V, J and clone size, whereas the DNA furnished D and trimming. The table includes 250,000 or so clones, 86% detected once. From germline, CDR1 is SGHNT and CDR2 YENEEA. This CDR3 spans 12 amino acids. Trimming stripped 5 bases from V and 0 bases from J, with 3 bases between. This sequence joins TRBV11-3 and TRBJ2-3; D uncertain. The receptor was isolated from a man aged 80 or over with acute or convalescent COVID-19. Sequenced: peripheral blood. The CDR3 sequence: CASSRSTDTQYF. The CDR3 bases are TGTGCCAGCAGCCGGAGCACAGATACGCAGTATTTT.